The source of this T cell receptor beta chain is a study of T cells in Graves' hyperthyroidism and ophthalmopathy. Study-level background: Blood was drawn when the patient was first diagnosed and still untreated. Study findings and constraints: Within blood appeared most thyroid clonotypes that had expanded above 0.001.

This clonotype was observed at least ten times. The antigen remains undetermined. The TCR beta CDR3 regions underwent amplification using RNA transcripts as the source. When the TCR CDR3 underwent first-round RT-PCR, the HTBI primer set was used. A single record per CDR3 protein comes from TCRdb applying MiXCR to the multiplex PCR reads. The sample records some 500,000 distinct CDR3 sequences, about an eighth being singletons. Trimming took 7 bases from V and 2 from J; bases not matched to a gene: 9. The CDR3 is 15 residues long. Graves' hyperthyroidism was deemed stable given no ophthalmopathy progression within 18 months.

Sample: blood. The chain recombines TRBV12-3 or TRBV12-4 with TRBJ2-5; 8 nucleotides line up with TRBD2. This TCR was sampled from a woman aged 18-29 years with Graves' hyperthyroidism. The CDR3 nucleotides are TGTGCCAGCACCCGAGCGGGAGAGGGACAAGAGACCCAGTACTTC. It codes for CASTRAGEGQETQYF.